This T cell receptor (beta chain) was sequenced during a study of blood T cell repertoires in COVID-19. Across the study: There were acute and convalescent COVID-19 samples, and they came from the United States, Italy and Spain. PBMCs, B-cell-depleted T cells, or T cells provided the cDNA or gDNA that made up the material.

The assay was immunoSEQ multiplex PCR, and TCRdb's table has in-frame clones only and misses some. This sample has tens of thousands of clones, with just under 90% found just once. There are 12 residues in the CDR3. Germline V gene sequence: CDR1 LGHDT, CDR2 YNNKEL (reference sequence). With 2 bases removed from V and 7 bases from J, the gap between germline ends came to 8 bases. This receptor was obtained from a woman between 55 and 75 years old with COVID-19, enrolled during active disease. The sequenced sample consisted of peripheral blood. The genes are TRBV3-1 (or the pseudogene TRBV3-2) and TRBJ1-2, with D unresolved. The CDR3 sequence: CASSQQTGGYTF. CDR3 nucleotide sequence: TGTGCCAGCAGCCAACAAACTGGTGGCTACACCTTC.